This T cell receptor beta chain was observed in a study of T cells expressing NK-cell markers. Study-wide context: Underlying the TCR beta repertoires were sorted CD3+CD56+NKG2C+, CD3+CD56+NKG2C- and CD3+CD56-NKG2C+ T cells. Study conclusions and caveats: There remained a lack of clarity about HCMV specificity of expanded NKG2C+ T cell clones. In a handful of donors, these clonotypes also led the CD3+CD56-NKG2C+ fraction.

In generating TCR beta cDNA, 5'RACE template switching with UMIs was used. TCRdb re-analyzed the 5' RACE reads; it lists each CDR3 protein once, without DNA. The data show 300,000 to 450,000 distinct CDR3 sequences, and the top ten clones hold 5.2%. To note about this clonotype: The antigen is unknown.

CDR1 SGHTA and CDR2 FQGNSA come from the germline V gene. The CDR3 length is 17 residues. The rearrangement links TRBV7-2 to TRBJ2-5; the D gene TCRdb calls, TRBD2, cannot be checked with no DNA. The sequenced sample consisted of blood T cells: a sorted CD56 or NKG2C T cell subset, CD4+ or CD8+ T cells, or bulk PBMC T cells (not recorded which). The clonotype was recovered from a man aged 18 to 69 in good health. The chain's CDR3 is CASSRQPGGPRVETQYF.